Following are 20 T cell receptor beta chains from one sample sequenced in a study of cytomegalovirus exposure and HLA in healthy donors (dated by TCRdb to the late 2010s). Receptor amplification or capture employed the immunoSEQ multiplex PCR assay. The multiplex PCR relied on a mix of 60 forward primers for TCR Vbeta segments and 13 reverse primers for TCR Jbeta segments. TCRdb mirrors the immuneACCESS table, restricted to in-frame sequences. Some clones are absent from its copies; in checked studies, under half trace to an unresolved V gene, and the reason for the others is unknown. This sample is represented by approximately 100,000 clones; 70% to 80% of them were singletons. Clones ranked in the top ten supply around 17% of the sample. Sequenced material: PBMCs. The receptors here all came from a man between 60 and 75 years old in good health and CMV-seropositive.

The rearrangement joins TRBV7-8 to TRBJ2-7, with 7 bases fitting TRBD1. Germline values: CDR1 SGHVS, CDR2 FQNEAQ. CDR3 length: 15 amino acids. Trimming removed 3 bases from V and 3 bases from J; junction bases left unmatched: 8. DNA of the CDR3: TGTGCCAGCAGCTTCCCTGAGAGGGGGCTCTACGAGCAGTACTTC. It yields the protein CASSFPERGLYEQYF.

V and J are TRBV9 and TRBJ2-1; weak D call: TRBD1 (5 bases). This CDR3 has 15 residues. Germline V CDR1 and CDR2: SGDLS, YYNGEE. V gave up 2 bases and J gave up 8 bases, with 17 bases separating them. CDR3 sequence: CASSVAQGMSHEQFF. The CDR3 region has the DNA TGTGCCAGCAGCGTGGCGCAGGGCATGAGCCATGAGCAGTTCTTC.

The rearrangement links TRBV28 to TRBJ1-5; TRBD1 is a possible D gene (6 bases). Per the germline V gene, CDR1 is MDHEN and CDR2 is SYDVKM. The CDR3 has 16 residues. V was clipped by 7 bases and J by 1 base, with 17 bases between them. CDR3 coding DNA: TGTGCCAGCACCGAGGGGGGGAAGATAAGCAATCAGCCCCAGCATTTT. It specifies CASTEGGKISNQPQHF.

This clone showed up just once. This chain links TRBV6-5 with TRBJ2-2, with D perhaps TRBD1 (6 bases). The CDR3 sequence is 14 residues long. Germline lookup yields CDR1 MNHEY and CDR2 SVGAGI. The V end was cut by 6 bases, the J end by 6 bases, with 14 bases between. CDR3 sequence reads: CASRQGVVAGELFF. As DNA, the CDR3 is TGTGCCAGCAGACAGGGAGTTGTTGCCGGGGAGCTGTTTTTT.

This chain joins TRBV6-1 and TRBJ2-5, with D tentatively TRBD2 (5 bases). The CDR3 runs to 14 residues. Trimming took 2 bases from V and 5 from J, leaving 12 bases between them. Germline V gene data show CDR1 as MNHNS and CDR2 as SASEGT. The CDR3 nucleotides are TGTGCCAGCAGTGAAATTCTAAGGAGGGAGACCCAGTACTTC. Its protein is CASSEILRRETQYF.

The chain has TRBV2 and TRBJ2-7, with 7 bases lining up with TRBD2. The germline CDR1 and CDR2 sequences are SNHLY and FYNNEI. V gave up 3 bases and J gave up 4 bases; unmatched junction bases: 3. CDR3 length: 13 residues. The CDR3: CASSEGRVYEQYF. The CDR3 bases are TGTGCCAGCAGTGAGGGGAGGGTTTACGAGCAGTACTTC.

The chain is built from TRBV9 and TRBJ2-2, with 7 nucleotides matching TRBD1. With V trimmed by 0 bases and J by 6 bases, 8 bases remained unmatched. Germline V lookup: CDR1 SGDLS, CDR2 YYNGEE. The CDR3 consists of 16 residues. The CDR3 DNA is TGTGCCAGCAGCGTAGGGACAGGCCCAACGCCCGGGGAGCTGTTTTTT. Protein sequence: CASSVGTGPTPGELFF. The complete variable domain, with remaining parts taken from reference TRBV9 and TRBJ2-2, reads DSGVTQTPKHLITATGQRVTLRCSPRSGDLSVYWYQQSLDQGLQFLIQYYNGEERAKGNILERFSAQQFPDLHSELNLSSLELGDSALYFCASSVGTGPTPGELFFGEGSRLTVL.

The chain employs TRBV21-1 and TRBJ2-7; the table's D call, TRBD2, has no DNA check behind it. TRBV21-1 is labeled a pseudogene. The CDR3 sequence is 16 residues long. CDR3 loop: CASSKETGGGLYEQYF. CDR3 nucleotide sequence: TGTGCCAGCAGCAAAGAGACGGGGGGTGGGTTGTACGAGCAGTACTTC.

The rearrangement joins TRBV19 to TRBJ2-1; weak D call: TRBD1 (6 bases). Germline CDR1 reads LNHDA; CDR2 reads SQIVND (reference sequence). The CDR3 runs to 14 residues. Trimming removed 2 bases from V and 4 bases from J, with 9 bases in between. The chain's CDR3 is CASSIRGWYNEQFF. CDR3 DNA: TGTGCCAGTAGTATAAGGGGGTGGTACAATGAGCAGTTCTTC.

This clone showed up just a few times. V is TRBV5-4 and J is TRBJ2-3, with D unclear. Germline values: CDR1 SGHNT, CDR2 YYREEE (reference sequence). V was trimmed by 0 bases and J by 2 bases, leaving 10 bases between them. The CDR3 is made up of 15 amino acids. The CDR3 spells CASSLDRRNTDTQYF. The CDR3 DNA reads as TGTGCCAGCAGCTTGGACAGACGCAACACAGATACGCAGTATTTT.

The CDR3 coding sequence is TGTGCCAGCAGCGTGCAGGGGAATGAGCAGTTCTTC. Protein: CASSVQGNEQFF. The chain is built from TRBV9 and TRBJ2-1; D might be TRBD1 (6 bases). V lost 2 bases, J lost 7 bases, and 7 bases lay in between. The CDR3 spans 12 residues. Germline V gene lookup returns CDR1 SGDLS and CDR2 YYNGEE.

The J gene is TRBJ2-7, the V gene TRBV27; 10 bases match TRBD1. The ends lost 6 bases at V and 11 bases at J; junction bases unmatched: 10. This CDR3 spans 13 amino acids. The V gene's germline CDR1 is MNHEY and CDR2 SMNVEV (reference sequence). The CDR3 DNA reads as TGTGCCAGCAGCCTCATCCTGGGGACAGGGGAGTACTTC. Translating gives CASSLILGTGEYF.

The chain joins TRBV4-2 to TRBJ2-1, with 12 bases identical to TRBD2. V gave up 4 bases and J gave up 5 bases; unmatched junction bases: 6. In germline, CDR1 is LGHNA, CDR2 YNFKEQ. This CDR3 comprises 16 residues. This chain's CDR3 is CASSLRTSGANNEQFF. The CDR3 nucleotides read TGTGCCAGCAGCCTTAGGACTAGCGGGGCAAACAATGAGCAGTTCTTC.

The rearrangement links TRBV5-6 to TRBJ1-3; no definite D call. Trimming shortened V by 3 bases and J by 9 bases, and 13 bases separated the two germline ends. In germline, CDR1 is SGHDT, CDR2 YYEEEE. This CDR3 comprises 13 residues. The CDR3, as DNA: TGTGCCAGCAGCTCTAGGACTCCCCTCACCATATATTTT. Translation: CASSSRTPLTIYF.

This clone occurred once. V usage is TRBV18 and J usage is TRBJ2-5; D gene uncertain. The end of the DNA fits TRBJ2-7 better, so the J call may be wrong. The CDR3 has 12 residues. Germline V gene sequence: CDR1 KGHSH, CDR2 LQKENI. The CDR3 here is CASSPLPYEQYF. CDR3 nucleotide sequence: TGTGCCAGCTCACCACTGCCTTACGAGCAGTACTTC.

V usage is TRBV28 and J usage is TRBJ2-7, with D tentatively TRBD1 (6 bases). The CDR3 extends over 16 amino acids. CDR1 and CDR2 from the germline V gene are MDHEN and SYDVKM. Deletions cut 8 bases from V and 0 bases from J, with 20 bases between. The CDR3 spells CASSYYRVRGSYEQYF. CDR3 sequence (DNA): TGTGCCAGCTCGTACTACAGGGTGAGGGGCTCCTACGAGCAGTACTTC.

On this clone: An end of the junction differs from the germline gene, which may be a read error. This sequence joins TRBV7-9 and TRBJ2-2; maybe TRBD1 (5 bases). The germline V gene encodes CDR1 SEHNR and CDR2 FQNEAQ (reference sequence). CDR3 length: 12 amino acids. Written as DNA, the CDR3 is TGTTCCAGCCAGGGCCTCCCCGGGGAGCTGTTTTTT. This codes for CSSQGLPGELFF.

V usage is TRBV5-1 and J usage is TRBJ2-5, with TRBD1 identical over 7 bases. The CDR3 has 14 amino acids. V dropped 0 bases and J dropped 14; count of bases not matched to a gene: 13. The V gene's germline CDR1 is SGHRS and CDR2 YFSETQ. Here the CDR3 reads CASSLGVGGPRSYF. In nucleotides, the CDR3 is TGCGCCAGCAGCTTGGGTGTAGGGGGCCCACGATCATACTTC.

The J gene is TRBJ1-1, the V gene TRBV5-1, with TRBD1 identical over 8 bases. The CDR3 is 12 amino acids. The germline V gene has CDR1 SGHRS and CDR2 YFSETQ. The junction had 4 bases not matched to a gene; V was cut back by 7 bases and J by 5 bases. The CDR3 sequence is CASGQGETEAFF. DNA for the CDR3: TGCGCCAGCGGACAGGGTGAGACTGAAGCTTTCTTT.

The V and J genes are TRBV7-2 and TRBJ1-2; unclear D gene. V lost 1 base and J lost 2, with 5 bases in between. Germline V gene data show CDR1 as SGHTA and CDR2 as FQGNSA. The CDR3 covers 13 residues. Here the CDR3 DNA reads TGTGCCAGCAGCTTAGGAGGCAACTATGGCTACACCTTC. Protein sequence: CASSLGGNYGYTF. The complete variable domain, with remaining parts taken from reference TRBV7-2 and TRBJ1-2, reads GAGVSQSPSNKVTEKGKDVELRCDPISGHTALYWYRQSLGQGLEFLIYFQGNSAPDKSGLPSDRFSAERTGGSVSTLTIQRTQQEDSAVYLCASSLGGNYGYTFGSGTRLTVV.